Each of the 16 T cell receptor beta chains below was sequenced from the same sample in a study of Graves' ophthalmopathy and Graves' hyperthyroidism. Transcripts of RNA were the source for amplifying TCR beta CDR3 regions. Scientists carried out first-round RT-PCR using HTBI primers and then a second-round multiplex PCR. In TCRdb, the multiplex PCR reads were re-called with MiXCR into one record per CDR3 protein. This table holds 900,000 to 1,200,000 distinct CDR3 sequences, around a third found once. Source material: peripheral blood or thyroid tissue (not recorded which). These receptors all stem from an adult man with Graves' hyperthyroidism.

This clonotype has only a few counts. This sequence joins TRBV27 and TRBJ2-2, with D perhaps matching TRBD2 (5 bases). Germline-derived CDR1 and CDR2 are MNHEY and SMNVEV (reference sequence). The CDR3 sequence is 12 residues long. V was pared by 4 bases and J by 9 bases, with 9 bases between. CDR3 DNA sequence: TGTGCCAGCAGTTCTGGGAGCCGGGAGCTGTTTTTT. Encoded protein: CASSSGSRELFF.

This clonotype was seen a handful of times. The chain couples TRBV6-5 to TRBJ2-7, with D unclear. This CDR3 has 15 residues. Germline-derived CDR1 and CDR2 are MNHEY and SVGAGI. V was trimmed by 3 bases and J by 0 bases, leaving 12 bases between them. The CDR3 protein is CASSYFAGTSYEQYF. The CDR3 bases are TGTGCCAGCAGTTATTTTGCAGGAACCTCCTACGAGCAGTACTTC.

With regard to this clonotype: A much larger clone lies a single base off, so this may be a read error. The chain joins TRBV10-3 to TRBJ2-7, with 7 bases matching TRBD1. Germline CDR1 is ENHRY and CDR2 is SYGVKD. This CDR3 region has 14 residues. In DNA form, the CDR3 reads TGTACCATCAGGCCGGGACAGAACAACTACGAGCAGTACTTC. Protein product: CTIRPGQNNYEQYF.

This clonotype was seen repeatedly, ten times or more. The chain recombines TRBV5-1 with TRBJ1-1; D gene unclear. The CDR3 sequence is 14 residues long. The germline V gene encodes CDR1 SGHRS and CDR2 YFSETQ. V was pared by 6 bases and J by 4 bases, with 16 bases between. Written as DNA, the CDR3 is TGCGCCAGCACACCAGATATACGAGGCACTGAAGCTTTCTTT. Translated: CASTPDIRGTEAFF.

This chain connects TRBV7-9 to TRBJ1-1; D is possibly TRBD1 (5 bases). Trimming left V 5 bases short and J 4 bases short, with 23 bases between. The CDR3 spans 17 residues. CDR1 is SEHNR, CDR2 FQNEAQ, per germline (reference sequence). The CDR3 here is CASSRYPIGARVTEAFF. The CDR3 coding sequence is TGTGCCAGCAGCCGTTATCCTATCGGGGCAAGGGTCACTGAAGCTTTCTTT. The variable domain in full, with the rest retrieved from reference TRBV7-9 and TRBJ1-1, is DTGVSQNPRHKITKRGQNVTFRCDPISEHNRLYWYRQTLGQGPEFLTYFQNEAQLEKSRLLSDRFSAERPKGSFSTLEIQRTEQGDSAMYLCASSRYPIGARVTEAFFGQGTRLTVV.

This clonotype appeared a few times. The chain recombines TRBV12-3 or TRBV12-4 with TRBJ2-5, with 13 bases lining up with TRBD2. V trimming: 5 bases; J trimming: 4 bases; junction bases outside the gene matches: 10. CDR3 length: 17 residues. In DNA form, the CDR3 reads TGTGCCAGCAGTAATGGACTAGCGGGAGTCTCCTTAGAGACCCAGTACTTC. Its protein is CASSNGLAGVSLETQYF.

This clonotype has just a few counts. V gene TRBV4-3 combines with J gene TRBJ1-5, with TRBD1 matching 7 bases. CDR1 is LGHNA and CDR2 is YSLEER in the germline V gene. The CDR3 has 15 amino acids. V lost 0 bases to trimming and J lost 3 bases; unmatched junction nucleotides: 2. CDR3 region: CASSQDRGNNQPQHF. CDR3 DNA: TGCGCCAGCAGCCAAGACAGGGGGAACAATCAGCCCCAGCATTTT.

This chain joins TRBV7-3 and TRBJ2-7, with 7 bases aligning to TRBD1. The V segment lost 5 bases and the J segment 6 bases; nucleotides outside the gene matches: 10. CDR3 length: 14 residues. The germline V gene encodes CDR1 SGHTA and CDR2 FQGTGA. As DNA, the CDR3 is TGTGCCAGCAGCCGGGACAGCGCCTTGTTCGAGCAGTACTTC. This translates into CASSRDSALFEQYF.

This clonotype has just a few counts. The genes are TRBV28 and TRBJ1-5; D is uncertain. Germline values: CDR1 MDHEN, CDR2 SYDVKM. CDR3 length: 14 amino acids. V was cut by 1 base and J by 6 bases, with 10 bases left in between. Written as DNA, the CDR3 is TGTGCCAGCAGTTTATACGTCGTCGGTCAGCCCCAGCATTTT. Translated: CASSLYVVGQPQHF.

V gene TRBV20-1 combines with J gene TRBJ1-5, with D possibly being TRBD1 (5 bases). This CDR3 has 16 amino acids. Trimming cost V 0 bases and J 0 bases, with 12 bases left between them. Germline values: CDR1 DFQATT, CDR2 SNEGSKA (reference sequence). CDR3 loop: CSARDGPDNSNQPQHF. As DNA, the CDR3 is TGCAGTGCTAGAGATGGGCCGGACAATAGCAATCAGCCCCAGCATTTT.

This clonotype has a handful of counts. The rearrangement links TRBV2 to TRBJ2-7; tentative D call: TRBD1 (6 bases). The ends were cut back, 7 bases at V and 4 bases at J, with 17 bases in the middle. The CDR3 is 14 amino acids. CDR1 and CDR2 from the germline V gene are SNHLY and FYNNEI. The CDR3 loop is CASILLLGAYEQYF. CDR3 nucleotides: TGTGCCAGCATCCTCCTTTTGGGGGCTTACGAGCAGTACTTC.

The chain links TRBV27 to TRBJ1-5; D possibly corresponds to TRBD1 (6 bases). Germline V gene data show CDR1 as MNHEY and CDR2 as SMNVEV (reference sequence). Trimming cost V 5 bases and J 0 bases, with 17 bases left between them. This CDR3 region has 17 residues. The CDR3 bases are TGTGCCAGCAGTCGAGGACAGCCCGCGTATAGCAATCAGCCCCAGCATTTT. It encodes CASSRGQPAYSNQPQHF.

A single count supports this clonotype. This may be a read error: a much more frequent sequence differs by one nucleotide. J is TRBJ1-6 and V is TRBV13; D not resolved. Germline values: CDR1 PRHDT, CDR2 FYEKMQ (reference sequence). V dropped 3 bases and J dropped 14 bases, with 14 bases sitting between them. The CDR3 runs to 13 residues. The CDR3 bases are TGTGCCAGCAGCTTTGGAACACATCGAACCCTCCACTTT. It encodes CASSFGTHRTLHF.

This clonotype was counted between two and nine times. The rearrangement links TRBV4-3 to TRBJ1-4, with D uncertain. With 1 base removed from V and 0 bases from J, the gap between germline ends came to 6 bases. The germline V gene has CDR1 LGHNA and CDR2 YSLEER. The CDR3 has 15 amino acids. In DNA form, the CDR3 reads TGCGCCAGCAGCCAAGTTGGTGCAACTAATGAAAAACTGTTTTTT. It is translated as CASSQVGATNEKLFF.

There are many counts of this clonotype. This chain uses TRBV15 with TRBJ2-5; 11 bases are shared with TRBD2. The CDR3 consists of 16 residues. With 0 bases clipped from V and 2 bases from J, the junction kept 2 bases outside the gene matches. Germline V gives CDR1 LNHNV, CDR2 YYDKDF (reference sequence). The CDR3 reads CATSRDGTSGQETQYF. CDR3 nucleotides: TGTGCCACCAGCAGAGACGGGACTAGCGGACAAGAGACCCAGTACTTC.

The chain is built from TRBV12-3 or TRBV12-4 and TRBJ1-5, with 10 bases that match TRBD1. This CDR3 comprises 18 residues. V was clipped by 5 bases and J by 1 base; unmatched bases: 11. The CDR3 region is CASSAPPGTGVSNQPQHF. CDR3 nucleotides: TGTGCCAGCAGTGCGCCCCCCGGGACAGGGGTGAGCAATCAGCCCCAGCATTTT.